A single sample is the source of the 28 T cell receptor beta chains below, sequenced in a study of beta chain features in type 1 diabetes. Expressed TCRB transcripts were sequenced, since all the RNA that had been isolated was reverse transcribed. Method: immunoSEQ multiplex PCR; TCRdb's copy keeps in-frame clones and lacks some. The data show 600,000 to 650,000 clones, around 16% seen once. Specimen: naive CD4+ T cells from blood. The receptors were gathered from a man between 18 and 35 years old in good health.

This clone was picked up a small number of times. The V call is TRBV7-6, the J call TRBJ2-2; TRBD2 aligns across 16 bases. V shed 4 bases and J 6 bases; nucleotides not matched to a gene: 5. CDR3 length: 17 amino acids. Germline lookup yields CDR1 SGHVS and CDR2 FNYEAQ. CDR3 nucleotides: TGTGCCAGCAGCTCTCCGGGACTAGCGGGAGGGCCCGGGGAGCTGTTTTTT. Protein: CASSSPGLAGGPGELFF.

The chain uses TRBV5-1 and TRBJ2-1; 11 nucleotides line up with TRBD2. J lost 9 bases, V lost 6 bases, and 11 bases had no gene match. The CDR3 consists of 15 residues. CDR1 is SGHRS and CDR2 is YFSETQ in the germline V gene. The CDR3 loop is CASIQTSGTFSEQFF. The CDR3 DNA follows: TGCGCCAGCATCCAGACTAGCGGGACTTTTAGTGAGCAGTTCTTC.

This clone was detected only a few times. The CDR3 spells CASSRGLLGELFF. In nucleotides, the CDR3 is TGTGCCAGTAGTAGAGGACTTCTCGGGGAGCTGTTTTTT. V is TRBV19 and J is TRBJ2-2; TRBD2 is a possible D gene (5 bases). Germline V CDR1 and CDR2: LNHDA, SQIVND (reference sequence). This CDR3 is built from 13 residues. The V gene lost 4 bases and the J gene lost 7 bases, with 10 bases spanning the gap.

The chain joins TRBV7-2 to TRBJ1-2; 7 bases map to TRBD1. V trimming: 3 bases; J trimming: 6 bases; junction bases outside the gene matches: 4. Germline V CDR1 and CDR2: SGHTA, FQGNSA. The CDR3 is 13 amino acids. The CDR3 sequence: CASSLGQWDGYTF. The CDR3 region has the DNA TGTGCCAGCAGCTTGGGACAGTGGGATGGCTACACCTTC.

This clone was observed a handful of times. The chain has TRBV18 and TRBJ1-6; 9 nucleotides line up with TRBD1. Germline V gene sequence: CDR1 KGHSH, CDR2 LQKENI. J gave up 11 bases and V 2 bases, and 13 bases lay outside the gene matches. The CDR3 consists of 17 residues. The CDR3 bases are TGTGCCAGCTCACCATTTAGGACAGGGGATGGTGATACACCCCTCCACTTT. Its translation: CASSPFRTGDGDTPLHF.

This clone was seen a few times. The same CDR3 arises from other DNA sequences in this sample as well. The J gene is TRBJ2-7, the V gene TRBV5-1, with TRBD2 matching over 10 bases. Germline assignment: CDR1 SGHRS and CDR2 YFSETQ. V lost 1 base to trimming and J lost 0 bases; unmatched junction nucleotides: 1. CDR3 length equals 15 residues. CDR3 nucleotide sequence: TGCGCCAGCAGCTTGATAGCGGGGGGCTCCTACGAGCAGTACTTC. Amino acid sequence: CASSLIAGGSYEQYF.

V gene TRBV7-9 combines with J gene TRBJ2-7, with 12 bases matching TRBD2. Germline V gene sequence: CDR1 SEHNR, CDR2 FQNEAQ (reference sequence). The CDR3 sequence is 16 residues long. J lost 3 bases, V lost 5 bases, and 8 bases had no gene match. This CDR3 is CASSPGLAGKYYEQYF. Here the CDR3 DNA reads TGTGCCAGCAGCCCAGGACTAGCGGGGAAATACTACGAGCAGTACTTC.

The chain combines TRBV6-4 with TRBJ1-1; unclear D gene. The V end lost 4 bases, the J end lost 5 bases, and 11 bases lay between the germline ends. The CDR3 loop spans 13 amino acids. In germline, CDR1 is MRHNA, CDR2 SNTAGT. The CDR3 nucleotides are TGTGCCAGCAGTGTCAAAGCTGGAACTGAAGCTTTCTTT. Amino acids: CASSVKAGTEAFF.

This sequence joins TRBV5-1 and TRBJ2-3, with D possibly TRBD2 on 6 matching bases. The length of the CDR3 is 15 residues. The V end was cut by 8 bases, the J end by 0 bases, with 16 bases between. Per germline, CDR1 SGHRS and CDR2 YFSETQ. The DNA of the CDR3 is TGCGCCAGTTATAGAGGCGGGAAGAGCACAGATACGCAGTATTTT. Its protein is CASYRGGKSTDTQYF. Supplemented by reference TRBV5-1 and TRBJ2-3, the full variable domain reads KAGVTQTPRYLIKTRGQQVTLSCSPISGHRSVSWYQQTPGQGLQFLFEYFSETQRNKGNFPGRFSGRQFSNSRSEMNVSTLELGDSALYLCASYRGGKSTDTQYFGPGTRLTVL.

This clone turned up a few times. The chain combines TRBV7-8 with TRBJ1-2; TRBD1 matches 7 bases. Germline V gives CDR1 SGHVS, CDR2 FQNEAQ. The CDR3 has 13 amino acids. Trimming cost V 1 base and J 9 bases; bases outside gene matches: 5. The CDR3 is CASSLGQGVCYTF. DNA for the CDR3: TGTGCCAGCAGCTTAGGGCAGGGGGTCTGCTACACCTTC.

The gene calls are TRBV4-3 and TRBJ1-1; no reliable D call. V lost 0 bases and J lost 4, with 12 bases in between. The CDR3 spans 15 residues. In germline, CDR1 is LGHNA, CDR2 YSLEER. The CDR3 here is CASSQDNRGGTEAFF. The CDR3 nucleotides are TGCGCCAGCAGCCAAGATAATCGGGGTGGCACTGAAGCTTTCTTT.

CDR3 in DNA: TGTGCCAGCAGCTTACAGCGGGGGCTTACCTACGAGCAGTACTTC. As protein: CASSLQRGLTYEQYF. V and J are TRBV7-2 and TRBJ2-7, with 8 bases fitting TRBD2. The V and J ends lost 2 bases and 2 bases, in that order; junction bases with no gene match: 5. Germline CDR1 is SGHTA and CDR2 is FQGNSA. The length of the CDR3 is 15 residues.

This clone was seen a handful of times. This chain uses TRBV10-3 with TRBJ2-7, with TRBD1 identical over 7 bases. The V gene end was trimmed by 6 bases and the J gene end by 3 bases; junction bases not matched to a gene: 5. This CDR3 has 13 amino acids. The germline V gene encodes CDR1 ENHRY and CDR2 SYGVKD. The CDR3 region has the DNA TGTGCCATCAGCCAGGGACAGATCTACGAGCAGTACTTC. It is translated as CAISQGQIYEQYF.

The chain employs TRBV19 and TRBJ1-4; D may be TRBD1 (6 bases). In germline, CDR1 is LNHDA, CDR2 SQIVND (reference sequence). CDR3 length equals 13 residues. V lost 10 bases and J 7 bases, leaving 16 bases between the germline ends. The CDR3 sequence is CATGQDSREKLFF. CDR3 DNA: TGTGCCACAGGCCAGGACAGCCGTGAAAAACTGTTTTTT.

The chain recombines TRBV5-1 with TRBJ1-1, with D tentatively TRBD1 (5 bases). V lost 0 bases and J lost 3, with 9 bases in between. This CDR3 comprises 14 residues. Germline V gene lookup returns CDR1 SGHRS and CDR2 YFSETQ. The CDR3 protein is CASSLAGRDTEAFF. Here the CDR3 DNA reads TGCGCCAGCAGCTTGGCAGGGAGGGACACTGAAGCTTTCTTT.

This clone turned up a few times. The CDR3 bases are TGTGCCAGCACACAGGATTTAGCGGCCACTGAAGCTTTCTTT. Protein: CASTQDLAATEAFF. The rearrangement links TRBV18 to TRBJ1-1; perhaps TRBD1 as D (5 bases). V lost 8 bases and J lost 4, with 17 bases in between. The CDR3 runs 14 residues. Germline V gives CDR1 KGHSH, CDR2 LQKENI.

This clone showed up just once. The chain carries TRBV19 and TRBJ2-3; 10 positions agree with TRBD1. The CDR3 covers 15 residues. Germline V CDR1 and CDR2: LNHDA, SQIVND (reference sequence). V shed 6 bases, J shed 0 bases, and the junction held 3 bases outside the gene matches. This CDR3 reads CASRDRGRSTDTQYF. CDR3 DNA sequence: TGTGCCAGTAGAGACAGGGGGCGAAGCACAGATACGCAGTATTTT.

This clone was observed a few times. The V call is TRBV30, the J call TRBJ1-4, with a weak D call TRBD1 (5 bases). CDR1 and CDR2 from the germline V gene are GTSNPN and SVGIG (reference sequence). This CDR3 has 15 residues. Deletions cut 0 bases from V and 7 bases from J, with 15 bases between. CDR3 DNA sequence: TGTGCCTGGAGTGTAATCAAAGGGGCCGTTGAAAAACTGTTTTTT. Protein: CAWSVIKGAVEKLFF.

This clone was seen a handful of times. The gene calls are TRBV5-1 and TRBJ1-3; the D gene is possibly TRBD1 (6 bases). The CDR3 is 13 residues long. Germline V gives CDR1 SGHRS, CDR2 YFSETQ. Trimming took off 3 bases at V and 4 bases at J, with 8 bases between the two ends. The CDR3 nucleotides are TGCGCCAGCAGCTCCGGGACAGGAAACACCATATATTTT. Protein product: CASSSGTGNTIYF.

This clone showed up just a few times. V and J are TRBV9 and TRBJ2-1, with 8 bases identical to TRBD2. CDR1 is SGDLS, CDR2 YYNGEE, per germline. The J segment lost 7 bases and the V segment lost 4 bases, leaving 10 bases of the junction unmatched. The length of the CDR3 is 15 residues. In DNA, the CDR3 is TGTGCCAGCAGCCCGGGGGGGCAAATCCGGAATGAGCAGTTCTTC. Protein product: CASSPGGQIRNEQFF.

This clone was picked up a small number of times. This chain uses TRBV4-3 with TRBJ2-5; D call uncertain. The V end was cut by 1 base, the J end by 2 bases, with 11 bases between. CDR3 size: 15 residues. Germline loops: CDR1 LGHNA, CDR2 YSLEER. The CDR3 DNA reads TGCGCCAGCAGCCAAGGACCTGACCTACAAGAGACCCAGTACTTC. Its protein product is CASSQGPDLQETQYF.

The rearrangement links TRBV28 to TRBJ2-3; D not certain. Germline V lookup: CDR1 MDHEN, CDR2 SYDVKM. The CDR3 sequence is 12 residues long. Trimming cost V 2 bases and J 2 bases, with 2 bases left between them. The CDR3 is CASSLVTDTQYF. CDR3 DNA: TGTGCCAGCAGTTTAGTCACAGATACGCAGTATTTT. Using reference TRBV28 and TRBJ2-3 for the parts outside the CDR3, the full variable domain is DVKVTQSSRYLVKRTGEKVFLECVQDMDHENMFWYRQDPGLGLRLIYFSYDVKMKEKGDIPEGYSVSREKKERFSLILESASTNQTSMYLCASSLVTDTQYFGPGTRLTVL.

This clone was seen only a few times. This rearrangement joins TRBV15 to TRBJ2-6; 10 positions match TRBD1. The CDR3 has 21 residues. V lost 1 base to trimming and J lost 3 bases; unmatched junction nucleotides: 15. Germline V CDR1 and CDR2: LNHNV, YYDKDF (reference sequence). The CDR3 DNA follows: TGTGCCACCAGCAGAGCAACCTTAACCGGGACAGGGGTTGGTGGGGCCAACGTCCTGACTTTC. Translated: CATSRATLTGTGVGGANVLTF.

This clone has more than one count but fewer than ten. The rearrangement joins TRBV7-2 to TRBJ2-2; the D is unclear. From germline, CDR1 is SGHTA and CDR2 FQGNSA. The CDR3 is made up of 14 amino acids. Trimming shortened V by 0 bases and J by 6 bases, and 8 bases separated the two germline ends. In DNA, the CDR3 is TGTGCCAGCAGCTTAGCAAGTCCACCCGGGGAGCTGTTTTTT. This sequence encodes CASSLASPPGELFF.

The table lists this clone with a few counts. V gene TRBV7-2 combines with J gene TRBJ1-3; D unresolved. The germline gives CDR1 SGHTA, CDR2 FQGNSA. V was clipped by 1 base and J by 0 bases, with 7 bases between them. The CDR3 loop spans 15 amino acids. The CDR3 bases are TGTGCCAGCAGCTTAGTGGGCAACTCTGGAAACACCATATATTTT. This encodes CASSLVGNSGNTIYF. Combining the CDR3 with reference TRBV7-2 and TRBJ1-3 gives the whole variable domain GAGVSQSPSNKVTEKGKDVELRCDPISGHTALYWYRQSLGQGLEFLIYFQGNSAPDKSGLPSDRFSAERTGGSVSTLTIQRTQQEDSAVYLCASSLVGNSGNTIYFGEGSWLTVV.

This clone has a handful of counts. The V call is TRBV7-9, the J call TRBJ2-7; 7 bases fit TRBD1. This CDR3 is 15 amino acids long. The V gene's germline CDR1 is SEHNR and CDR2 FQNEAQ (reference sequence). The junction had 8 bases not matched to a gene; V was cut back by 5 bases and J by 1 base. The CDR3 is CASSPGQFSSYEQYF. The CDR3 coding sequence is TGTGCCAGCAGCCCGGGACAGTTCTCGTCCTACGAGCAGTACTTC.

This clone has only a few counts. The CDR3 sequence: CASSLDDSPLHF. As DNA, the CDR3 is TGCGCCAGCAGCTTGGACGATTCACCCCTCCACTTT. The rearrangement joins TRBV5-1 to TRBJ1-6, with D hard to call. The CDR3 consists of 12 residues. V gave up 0 bases and J gave up 8 bases, with 3 bases separating them. Germline V gene sequence: CDR1 SGHRS, CDR2 YFSETQ.

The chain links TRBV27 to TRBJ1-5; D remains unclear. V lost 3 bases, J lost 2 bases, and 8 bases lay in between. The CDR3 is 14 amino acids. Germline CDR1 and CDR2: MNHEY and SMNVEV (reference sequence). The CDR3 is CASSLNGGNQPQHF. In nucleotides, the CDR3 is TGTGCCAGCAGTTTGAATGGCGGCAATCAGCCCCAGCATTTT.